This passage covers 28 T cell receptor beta chains from one sample sequenced in a study of cytomegalovirus exposure and HLA in healthy donors. PCR primers comprised 60 Vbeta and 13 Jbeta primers. Profiling relied on immunoSEQ multiplex PCR, and the TCRdb table lists in-frame clones only, not all of them. The repertoire holds 210,000 or so clones, with over 75% as singletons. The sample consisted of PBMCs. The origin of the receptors is a woman aged 50 to 65 in good health and CMV-seropositive.

The chain combines TRBV7-2 with TRBJ2-7, with 8 bases identical to TRBD1. CDR3 length: 14 amino acids. Trimming removed 3 bases from V and 4 bases from J; junction bases left unmatched: 5. Germline V gene data show CDR1 as SGHTA and CDR2 as FQGNSA. DNA of the CDR3: TGTGCCAGCAGCTTCGGACAGGGAAGGTACGAGCAGTACTTC. It encodes CASSFGQGRYEQYF.

The rearrangement joins TRBV4-1 to TRBJ1-5; 7 nucleotides match TRBD1. Germline trimming cut 4 bases from V and 3 bases from J; bases unmatched to any gene: 6. Germline V CDR1 and CDR2: MGHRA, YSYEKL. The CDR3 is 15 residues long. CDR3 sequence: CASSPGTAINQPQHF. As DNA, the CDR3 is TGCGCCAGCAGCCCCGGGACAGCGATCAATCAGCCCCAGCATTTT.

This chain joins TRBV28 and TRBJ1-2; no clear D. The CDR3 is 13 residues long. The V gene lost 4 bases and the J gene lost 8 bases, with 14 bases spanning the gap. Germline V gene sequence: CDR1 MDHEN, CDR2 SYDVKM. The CDR3 loop is CASSSTGSQGYTF. The CDR3 DNA is TGTGCCAGCAGTTCCACCGGGTCCCAAGGCTACACCTTC.

This chain joins TRBV4-3 and TRBJ2-7; D perhaps matches TRBD2 (5 bases). V shed 0 bases and J shed 3 bases, with 9 bases lying between them. This CDR3 is built from 14 residues. Germline V gene lookup returns CDR1 LGHNA and CDR2 YSLEER. CDR3 bases: TGCGCCAGCAGCCAAGATAGAGGGTACTACGAGCAGTACTTC. This translates into CASSQDRGYYEQYF.

A few counts support this clone. The chain employs TRBV13 and TRBJ2-3; 7 bases line up with TRBD1. The CDR3 is 13 residues long. Trimming removed 6 bases from V and 0 bases from J; junction bases left unmatched: 0. Looked up from germline, CDR1 is PRHDT and CDR2 is FYEKMQ (reference sequence). CDR3 sequence (DNA): TGTGCCAGCAGGACAGGGAGCACAGATACGCAGTATTTT. This sequence encodes CASRTGSTDTQYF.

Only one count was recorded for this clone. The rearrangement links TRBV2 to TRBJ1-5, with TRBD1 matching over 8 bases. This CDR3 is built from 15 residues. With V trimmed by 5 bases and J by 1 base, 4 bases remained unmatched. Germline assignment: CDR1 SNHLY and CDR2 FYNNEI. This CDR3 reads CASSPDRVSNQPQHF. DNA for the CDR3: TGTGCCAGCAGTCCGGACAGGGTAAGCAATCAGCCCCAGCATTTT.

The chain couples TRBV9 to TRBJ2-3, with 7 bases identical to TRBD2. Germline-derived CDR1 and CDR2 are SGDLS and YYNGEE. The V and J ends lost 4 bases and 6 bases, in that order; junction bases with no gene match: 11. This CDR3 is 15 amino acids long. CDR3 nucleotides: TGTGCCAGCAGCCCTTCGATAAGGCGGGGGGATACGCAGTATTTT. This gives the protein CASSPSIRRGDTQYF.

This clone was found once. Here the CDR3 omits its conserved ending phenylalanine or tryptophan, so a read error is the likely source. The chain links TRBV19 to TRBJ1-1, with D possibly matching TRBD1 (5 bases). The CDR3 spans 14 residues. The V end lost 4 bases, the J end lost 1 base, and 10 bases lay between the germline ends. Per germline, CDR1 LNHDA and CDR2 SQIVND (reference sequence). The chain's CDR3 is CASSTQGSNTEAFS. The CDR3 coding sequence is TGTGCCAGTAGTACGCAGGGATCGAACACTGAAGCTTTCTCT.

This rearrangement joins TRBV6-1 to TRBJ1-1; no clear D. The V and J ends lost 6 bases and 0 bases respectively, with 5 bases between them. Germline CDR1 and CDR2: MNHNS and SASEGT. The CDR3 loop spans 12 amino acids. Written as DNA, the CDR3 is TGTGCCAGCAGGTACATGAACACTGAAGCTTTCTTT. Translating it yields CASRYMNTEAFF.

This rearrangement joins TRBV11-1 to TRBJ1-1; no clear D. The CDR3 is 12 residues long. Germline V gives CDR1 SGHAT, CDR2 FQDESV (reference sequence). V was trimmed by 5 bases and J by 7 bases, leaving 11 bases between them. The CDR3, as DNA: TGTGCCAGCAGCCAACAGACGATTGAAGCTTTCTTT. This translates into CASSQQTIEAFF.

The gene calls are TRBV14 and TRBJ1-3; D remains ambiguous. Trimming took off 4 bases at V and 2 bases at J, with 9 bases between the two ends. The CDR3 runs 14 residues. Germline V gives CDR1 SGHDN, CDR2 FVKESK. The CDR3 is CASSRAATGNTIYF. The CDR3 bases are TGTGCCAGCAGCCGAGCCGCAACTGGAAACACCATATATTTT.

DNA for the CDR3: TGTGCCAGCAGCTACCGGACAGGGGATAACCAAGAGACCCAGTACTTC. Encoded protein: CASSYRTGDNQETQYF. This chain links TRBV5-6 with TRBJ2-5; 9 bases are shared with TRBD1. CDR1 is SGHDT and CDR2 is YYEEEE in the germline V gene. Losses at the gene ends were 3 bases for V and 0 bases for J; bases not matched to a gene: 6. The CDR3 is 16 amino acids.

The chain uses TRBV7-9 and TRBJ1-6; TRBD1 aligns across 7 bases. Germline lookup yields CDR1 SEHNR and CDR2 FQNEAQ (reference sequence). The CDR3 runs 17 residues. V trimming: 5 bases; J trimming: 7 bases; junction bases outside the gene matches: 14. The DNA for the CDR3 is TGTGCCAGCAGCCCCGTAATGAAAGGGACAGAGAATTCACCCCTCCACTTT. Its translation: CASSPVMKGTENSPLHF.

The J gene is TRBJ2-5, the V gene TRBV28; 9 bases match TRBD2. J lost 1 base, V lost 7 bases, and 4 bases had no gene match. The CDR3 has 14 amino acids. CDR1 MDHEN and CDR2 SYDVKM come from the germline V gene. This chain's CDR3 is CASTPAGGQETQYF. CDR3 nucleotides: TGTGCCAGCACCCCAGCGGGGGGCCAAGAGACCCAGTACTTC.

The chain carries TRBV19 and TRBJ1-2, with 12 bases lining up with TRBD1. Germline values: CDR1 LNHDA, CDR2 SQIVND (reference sequence). CDR3 size: 17 residues. The V gene end was trimmed by 6 bases and the J gene end by 1 base; junction bases not matched to a gene: 9. CDR3 amino acids: CASSQGTGGRVNYGYTF. The CDR3 bases are TGTGCCAGTAGCCAAGGGACAGGGGGCCGAGTTAACTATGGCTACACCTTC.

This clone occurred once. The chain uses TRBV5-1 and TRBJ1-6; 7 nucleotides agree with TRBD1. From germline, CDR1 is SGHRS and CDR2 YFSETQ. The CDR3 runs 14 residues. The V gene end was trimmed by 2 bases and the J gene end by 8 bases; junction bases not matched to a gene: 4. For the CDR3, the DNA is TGCGCCAGCAGCTTTGGCAGGGGGGATTCACCCCTCCACTTT. Translating it yields CASSFGRGDSPLHF.

The chain combines TRBV18 with TRBJ2-3; 10 positions match TRBD1. In germline, CDR1 is KGHSH, CDR2 LQKENI. The CDR3 spans 15 residues. V shed 6 bases, J shed 4 bases, and the junction held 7 bases outside the gene matches. CDR3 in amino acids: CASSDRGLLADTQYF. CDR3 bases: TGTGCCAGCTCCGACAGGGGGCTTTTGGCAGATACGCAGTATTTT. The full variable domain, rest sourced from reference TRBV18 and TRBJ2-3, is NAGVMQNPRHLVRRRGQEARLRCSPMKGHSHVYWYRQLPEEGLKFMVYLQKENIIDESGMPKERFSAEFPKEGPSILRIQQVVRGDSAAYFCASSDRGLLADTQYFGPGTRLTVL.

V and J are TRBV5-4 and TRBJ2-5; D gene uncertain. This CDR3 is built from 15 residues. Germline CDR1 and CDR2: SGHNT and YYREEE (reference sequence). V lost 0 bases and J lost 3, with 12 bases in between. The CDR3 sequence is CASSLDLGSKETQYF. The CDR3 bases are TGTGCCAGCAGCTTGGATCTAGGCAGTAAAGAGACCCAGTACTTC.

The chain joins TRBV28 to TRBJ1-1, with D unresolved. V was pared by 3 bases and J by 0 bases, with 5 bases between. The germline CDR1 and CDR2 sequences are MDHEN and SYDVKM. This CDR3 contains 13 residues. CDR3 in amino acids: CASSFELNTEAFF. DNA of the CDR3: TGTGCCAGCAGTTTTGAGTTGAACACTGAAGCTTTCTTT.

This clone was recorded a few times. This chain connects TRBV30 to TRBJ1-1, with 11 nucleotides matching TRBD1. J gave up 3 bases and V 2 bases, and 8 bases lay outside the gene matches. The CDR3 contains 16 residues. CDR1 and CDR2 from the germline V gene are GTSNPN and SVGIG (reference sequence). In DNA form, the CDR3 reads TGTGCCTGGAGTACAGGGACAGGGGGATTGGACACTGAAGCTTTCTTT. This encodes CAWSTGTGGLDTEAFF.

This rearrangement joins TRBV7-2 to TRBJ2-7; TRBD2 matches 8 bases. Trimming took 5 bases from V and 2 from J; bases not matched to a gene: 11. The V gene's germline CDR1 is SGHTA and CDR2 FQGNSA. CDR3 length: 16 amino acids. The CDR3 nucleotides read TGTGCCAGCAGCGCCCGGGGGGGGGTTAAAGCCTACGAGCAGTACTTC. As protein: CASSARGGVKAYEQYF.

The chain recombines TRBV2 with TRBJ2-2, with D unresolved. CDR3 length equals 13 residues. Germline CDR1 is SNHLY and CDR2 is FYNNEI. The CDR3 coding sequence is TGTGCTTCACGTCCACATGACTTCGGGGAGCTGTTTTTT. It is translated as CASRPHDFGELFF.

This clone was seen only once. The chain uses TRBV7-2 and TRBJ1-4, with a tentative D call TRBD1 (6 bases). The CDR3 runs 15 residues. The ends were cut back, 5 bases at V and 8 bases at J, with 18 bases in the middle. Germline V gives CDR1 SGHTA, CDR2 FQGNSA. The CDR3 reads CASSPDRRSGEKLFF. CDR3 coding DNA: TGTGCCAGCAGCCCCGACAGGCGCTCTGGGGAAAAACTGTTTTTT. Full variable domain (remainder filled in from reference TRBV7-2 and TRBJ1-4): GAGVSQSPSNKVTEKGKDVELRCDPISGHTALYWYRQSLGQGLEFLIYFQGNSAPDKSGLPSDRFSAERTGGSVSTLTIQRTQQEDSAVYLCASSPDRRSGEKLFFGSGTQLSVL.

The chain employs TRBV5-1 and TRBJ2-5, with 7 bases identical to TRBD1. Germline V lookup: CDR1 SGHRS, CDR2 YFSETQ. The CDR3 is 16 residues long. V shed 2 bases, J shed 1 base, and the junction held 8 bases outside the gene matches. The CDR3 is CASSFRDSSPQETQYF. The CDR3, as DNA: TGCGCCAGCAGCTTCCGGGACAGCTCCCCCCAAGAGACCCAGTACTTC.

This rearrangement joins TRBV27 to TRBJ1-2; 9 nucleotides line up with TRBD1. The V segment lost 3 bases and the J segment 1 base; nucleotides outside the gene matches: 6. The CDR3 length is 16 residues. In germline, CDR1 is MNHEY, CDR2 SMNVEV (reference sequence). CDR3 in DNA: TGTGCCAGCAGTTTCTCGGGACAGGGAAATAACTATGGCTACACCTTC. The encoded protein is CASSFSGQGNNYGYTF.

The chain links TRBV2 to TRBJ1-4, with D perhaps TRBD1 (5 bases). CDR3 length: 16 amino acids. CDR1 and CDR2 (germline): SNHLY, FYNNEI. Trimming removed 6 bases from V and 3 bases from J, with 17 bases in between. CDR3 sequence (DNA): TGTGCCAGCAGCGCCCTGGGGGGGAGGGCTAATGAAAAACTGTTTTTT. This encodes CASSALGGRANEKLFF.

The chain uses TRBV7-9 and TRBJ1-1; 7 bases align to TRBD1. Germline assignment: CDR1 SEHNR and CDR2 FQNEAQ (reference sequence). V dropped 5 bases and J dropped 4; count of bases not matched to a gene: 13. The length of the CDR3 is 16 residues. This CDR3 is CASSPGTGTVTTEAFF. The DNA of the CDR3 is TGTGCCAGCAGCCCGGGGACCGGGACAGTGACCACTGAAGCTTTCTTT.

This rearrangement joins TRBV5-1 to TRBJ2-3; TRBD1 is a possible D gene (5 bases). Per the germline V gene, CDR1 is SGHRS and CDR2 is YFSETQ. This CDR3 comprises 15 residues. V lost 0 bases and J lost 3, with 11 bases in between. For the CDR3, the DNA is TGCGCCAGCAGCTTGGTTCAGGGTGGGACAGATACGCAGTATTTT. Amino acids: CASSLVQGGTDTQYF.